This entry is about one TCR beta chain. Its specificity is unknown. This record comes from a study of cytomegalovirus exposure and HLA in healthy donors. There are 12 residues in the CDR3. V lost 4 bases to trimming and J lost 9 bases; unmatched junction nucleotides: 4. CDR1 is SGHRS, CDR2 YFSETQ, per germline. This PCR relied on a set of 60 Vbeta primers and 13 Jbeta primers. Libraries were prepared by immunoSEQ multiplex PCR; TCRdb keeps only in-frame clonotypes and omits some of them. The sample lists approximately 150,000 clones, about 77% occurring once. General study results and limits: Productive rates of about 87% or about 30% were seen for most TCR beta V segments in an earlier analysis. As a later analysis revealed, most CMV-associated TCR beta chains appeared HLA-restricted.

The clonotype was recovered from a man aged 18-30 years in good health and CMV-seropositive. Input material: PBMCs. V usage is TRBV5-1 and J usage is TRBJ2-1, with 7 bases that match TRBD1. As DNA, the CDR3 is TGCGCCAGCAGCAGGGACAGCCCTGAGCAGTTCTTC. Protein: CASSRDSPEQFF. Using reference TRBV5-1 and TRBJ2-1 for the parts outside the CDR3, the full variable domain is KAGVTQTPRYLIKTRGQQVTLSCSPISGHRSVSWYQQTPGQGLQFLFEYFSETQRNKGNFPGRFSGRQFSNSRSEMNVSTLELGDSALYLCASSRDSPEQFFGPGTRLTVL.